The sequence of this T cell receptor beta chain was determined in a study of blood T cell repertoires in COVID-19. Across the study: Nucleic acid was either cDNA or gDNA, and it came from T cells, B-cell-depleted T cells, or PBMCs.

Seattle researchers signed up patients amid active infection and tracked them longitudinally. The protocol was immunoSEQ multiplex PCR, while the TCRdb copy is restricted to in-frame clones and leaves out a portion. The sample comprises 150,000 or so clones, about four fifths of which are singletons, and 4.5% to 5% rests with the top ten. This CDR3 spans 14 amino acids. Looked up from germline, CDR1 is DFQATT and CDR2 is SNEGSKA (reference sequence). The ends lost 3 bases at V and 7 bases at J; junction bases unmatched: 5. This receptor was identified in a woman between 65 and 79 years old with COVID-19, enrolled during active disease. V is TRBV20-1 and J is TRBJ1-6; 8 bases are shared with TRBD1. Sequenced input: peripheral blood. This chain's CDR3 is CSASSTGANSPLHF. Here the CDR3 DNA reads TGCAGTGCTAGTTCGACAGGGGCCAATTCACCCCTCCACTTT.